The 6 T cell receptor beta chains in this list originate from one sample, sequenced in a study of a mutant IDH1 vaccine in newly diagnosed glioma (dated by TCRdb to 2020 to 2023). The antigens of these receptors remain unknown. Libraries came from the immunoSEQ multiplex PCR assay. In TCRdb, the immuneACCESS table is reduced to in-frame sequences with V and J assigned. These tables do not hold every clone; where another copy was compared, an unresolved V gene accounts for under half, and the others remain unexplained. Counted in this sample were around 58,000 clones; about 80% of them appeared once. In total, the top ten clones hold roughly 3.5% of the sample. The time point label, as the study defines it: week 5, during vaccination. A 20-mer mutant IDH1 peptide at 300 micrograms in Montanide made up each vaccine dose, which was injected subcutaneously together with topical imiquimod. Sequenced here: PBMCs, sampled from a glioma patient whose treatment included an IDH1 peptide vaccine. These receptors were taken from a man aged 30 to 45 with glioma.

The rearrangement uses TRBV28 and TRBJ2-1; D gene ambiguous. The CDR3 is 15 residues long. Trimming left V 6 bases short and J 0 bases short, with 12 bases between. In germline, CDR1 is MDHEN, CDR2 SYDVKM. The CDR3 DNA reads TGTGCCAGCAGGCGTCTCAGGAGCTCCTACAATGAGCAGTTCTTC. Translated: CASRRLRSSYNEQFF. Based on the CDR3 plus reference TRBV28 and TRBJ2-1, the full variable domain is DVKVTQSSRYLVKRTGEKVFLECVQDMDHENMFWYRQDPGLGLRLIYFSYDVKMKEKGDIPEGYSVSREKKERFSLILESASTNQTSMYLCASRRLRSSYNEQFFGPGTRLTVL.

The V gene is TRBV7-6, the J gene TRBJ2-3; 7 bases fit TRBD2. Germline trimming cut 2 bases from V and 5 bases from J; bases unmatched to any gene: 10. Germline V gives CDR1 SGHVS, CDR2 FNYEAQ. The CDR3 loop spans 16 amino acids. In nucleotides, the CDR3 is TGTGCCAGCAGCTTACGCGGGAGCGGGGCGAAAGATACGCAGTATTTT. It codes for CASSLRGSGAKDTQYF. Complete variable domain (other parts from reference TRBV7-6 and TRBJ2-3): GAGVSQSPRYKVTKRGQDVALRCDPISGHVSLYWYRQALGQGPEFLTYFNYEAQQDKSGLPNDRFSAERPEGSISTLTIQRTEQRDSAMYRCASSLRGSGAKDTQYFGPGTRLTVL.

The V gene is TRBV11-2, the J gene TRBJ2-2; the match to TRBD2 covers 13 bases. This CDR3 has 16 amino acids. V dropped 8 bases and J dropped 5; count of bases not matched to a gene: 8. CDR1 SGHAT and CDR2 FQNNGV come from the germline V gene. Here the CDR3 DNA reads TGTGCCAGCTGGACTAGCGGGGGCCGAGGGACCGGGGAGCTGTTTTTT. Translating it yields CASWTSGGRGTGELFF. The full variable domain, in which reference TRBV11-2 and TRBJ2-2 provide the parts outside the CDR3, is EAGVAQSPRYKIIEKRQSVAFWCNPISGHATLYWYQQILGQGPKLLIQFQNNGVVDDSQLPKDRFSAERLKGVDSTLKIQPAKLEDSAVYLCASWTSGGRGTGELFFGEGSRLTVL.

The chain joins TRBV2 to TRBJ1-1, with TRBD1 as a possible D gene (6 bases). The germline gives CDR1 SNHLY, CDR2 FYNNEI. Trimming shortened V by 6 bases and J by 1 base, and 12 bases separated the two germline ends. The CDR3 covers 14 residues. The CDR3 sequence is CASSVQGRNTEAFF. The CDR3, as DNA: TGTGCCAGCAGCGTACAGGGTAGGAACACTGAAGCTTTCTTT.

The gene calls are TRBV21-1 and TRBJ2-7; TRBD2 is the table's D call and was not checked against the DNA. TRBV21-1 corresponds to a pseudogene. The CDR3 length is 18 residues. The CDR3 region has the DNA TGTGCCAGCAGCAAAAACTTGACCCGAGGCATTAGTTCCTACGAGCAGTACTTC. Residues: CASSKNLTRGISSYEQYF.

The V gene is TRBV5-1, the J gene TRBJ1-1; D remains ambiguous. This CDR3 contains 14 residues. V lost 4 bases and J 0 bases, leaving 10 bases between the germline ends. The germline CDR1 and CDR2 sequences are SGHRS and YFSETQ. CDR3: CASSTAGLNTEAFF. CDR3 bases: TGCGCCAGCAGCACAGCAGGTCTGAACACTGAAGCTTTCTTT.